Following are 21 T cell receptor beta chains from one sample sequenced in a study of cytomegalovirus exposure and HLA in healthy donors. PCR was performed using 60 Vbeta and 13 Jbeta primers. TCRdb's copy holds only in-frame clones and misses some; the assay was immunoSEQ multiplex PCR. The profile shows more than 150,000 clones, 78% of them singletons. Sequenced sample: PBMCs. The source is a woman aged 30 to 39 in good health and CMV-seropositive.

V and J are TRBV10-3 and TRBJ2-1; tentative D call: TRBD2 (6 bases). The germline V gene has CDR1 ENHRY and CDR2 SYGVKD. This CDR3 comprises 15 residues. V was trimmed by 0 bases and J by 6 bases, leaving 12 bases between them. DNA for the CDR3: TGTGCCATCAGTGAGTCGTGGCGGGAAGGCAATGAGCAGTTCTTC. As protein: CAISESWREGNEQFF.

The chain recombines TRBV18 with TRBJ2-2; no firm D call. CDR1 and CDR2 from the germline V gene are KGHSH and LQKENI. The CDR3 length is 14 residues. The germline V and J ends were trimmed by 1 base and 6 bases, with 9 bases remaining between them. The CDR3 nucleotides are TGTGCCAGCTCACCACTGCAGGCCCCCGGGGAGCTGTTTTTT. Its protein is CASSPLQAPGELFF.

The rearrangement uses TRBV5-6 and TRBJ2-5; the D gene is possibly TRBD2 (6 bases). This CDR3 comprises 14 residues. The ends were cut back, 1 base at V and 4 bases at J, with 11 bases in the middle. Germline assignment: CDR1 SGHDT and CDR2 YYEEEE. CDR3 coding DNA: TGTGCCAGCAGCTTGACTCGGGGGTTAGAGACCCAGTACTTC. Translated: CASSLTRGLETQYF.

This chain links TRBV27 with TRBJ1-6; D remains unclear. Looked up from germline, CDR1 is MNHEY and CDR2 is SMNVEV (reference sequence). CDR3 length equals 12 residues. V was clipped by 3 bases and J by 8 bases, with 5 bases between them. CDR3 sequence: CASSFRDSPLHF. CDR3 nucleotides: TGTGCCAGCAGTTTCCGGGATTCACCCCTCCACTTT.

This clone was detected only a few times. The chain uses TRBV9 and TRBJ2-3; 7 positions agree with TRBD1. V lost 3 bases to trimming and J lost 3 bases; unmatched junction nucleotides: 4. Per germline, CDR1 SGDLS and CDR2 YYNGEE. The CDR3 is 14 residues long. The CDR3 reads CASSGARGTDTQYF. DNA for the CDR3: TGTGCCAGCAGCGGCGCCAGGGGGACAGATACGCAGTATTTT.

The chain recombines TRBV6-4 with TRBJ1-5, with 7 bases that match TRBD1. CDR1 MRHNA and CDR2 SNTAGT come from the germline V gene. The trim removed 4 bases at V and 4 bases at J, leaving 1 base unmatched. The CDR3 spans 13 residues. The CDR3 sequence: CASSVQGNQPQHF. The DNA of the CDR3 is TGTGCCAGCAGTGTACAGGGGAATCAGCCCCAGCATTTT.

The CDR3 loop reads CASSSSTGNEQFF. Written as DNA, the CDR3 is TGTGCCAGCAGCTCGTCCACGGGGAATGAGCAGTTCTTC. V gene TRBV9 combines with J gene TRBJ2-1, with D possibly being TRBD2 (5 bases). The CDR3 spans 13 residues. Germline CDR1 reads SGDLS; CDR2 reads YYNGEE. V was cut by 4 bases and J by 7 bases, with 12 bases left in between.

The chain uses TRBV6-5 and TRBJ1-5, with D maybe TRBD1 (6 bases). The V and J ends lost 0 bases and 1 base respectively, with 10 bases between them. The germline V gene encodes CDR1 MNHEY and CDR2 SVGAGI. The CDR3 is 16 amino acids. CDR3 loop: CASSYSQGNSNQPQHF. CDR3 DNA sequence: TGTGCCAGCAGTTACTCACAGGGCAACAGCAATCAGCCCCAGCATTTT.

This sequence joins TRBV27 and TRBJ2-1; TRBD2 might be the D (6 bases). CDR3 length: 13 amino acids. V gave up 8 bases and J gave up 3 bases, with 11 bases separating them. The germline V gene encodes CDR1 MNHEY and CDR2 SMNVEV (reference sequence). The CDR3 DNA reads TGTGCCAGCCGGGACTTCGACTACAATGAGCAGTTCTTC. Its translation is CASRDFDYNEQFF.

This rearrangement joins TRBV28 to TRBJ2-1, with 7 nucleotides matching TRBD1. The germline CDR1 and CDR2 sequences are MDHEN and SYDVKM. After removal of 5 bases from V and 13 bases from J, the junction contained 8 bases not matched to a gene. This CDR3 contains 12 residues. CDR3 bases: TGTGCCAGCAGTACCCGACAGGGTCCTCAGTTCTTC. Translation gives CASSTRQGPQFF.

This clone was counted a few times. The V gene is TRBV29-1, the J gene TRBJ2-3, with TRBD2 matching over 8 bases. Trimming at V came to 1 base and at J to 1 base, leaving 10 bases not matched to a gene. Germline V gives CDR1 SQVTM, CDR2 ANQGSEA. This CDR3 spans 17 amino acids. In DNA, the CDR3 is TGCAGCGTTGAAGCTTTGATTCCGGGACTAGGCACAGATACGCAGTATTTT. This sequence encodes CSVEALIPGLGTDTQYF.

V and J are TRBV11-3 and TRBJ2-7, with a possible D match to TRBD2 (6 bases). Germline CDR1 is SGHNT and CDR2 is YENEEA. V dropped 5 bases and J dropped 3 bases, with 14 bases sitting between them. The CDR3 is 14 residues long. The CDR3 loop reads CASSRGGVDYEQYF. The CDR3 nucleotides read TGTGCCAGCAGCCGTGGAGGGGTCGACTACGAGCAGTACTTC. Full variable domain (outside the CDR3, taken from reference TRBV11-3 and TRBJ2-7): EAGVVQSPRYKIIEKKQPVAFWCNPISGHNTLYWYLQNLGQGPELLIRYENEEAVDDSQLPKDRFSAERLKGVDSTLKIQPAELGDSAVYLCASSRGGVDYEQYFGPGTRLTVT.

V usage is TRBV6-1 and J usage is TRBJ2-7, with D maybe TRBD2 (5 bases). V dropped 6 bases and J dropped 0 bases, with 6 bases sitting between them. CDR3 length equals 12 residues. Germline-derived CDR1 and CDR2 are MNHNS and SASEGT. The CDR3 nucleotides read TGTGCCAGCAGGACTACCTCCTACGAGCAGTACTTC. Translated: CASRTTSYEQYF.

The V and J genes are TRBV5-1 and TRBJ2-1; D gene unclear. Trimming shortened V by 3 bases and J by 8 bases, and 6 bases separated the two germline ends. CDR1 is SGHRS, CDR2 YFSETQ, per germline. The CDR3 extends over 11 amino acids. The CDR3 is CASSSEYEQFF. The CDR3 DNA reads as TGCGCCAGCAGCTCCGAGTATGAGCAGTTCTTC.

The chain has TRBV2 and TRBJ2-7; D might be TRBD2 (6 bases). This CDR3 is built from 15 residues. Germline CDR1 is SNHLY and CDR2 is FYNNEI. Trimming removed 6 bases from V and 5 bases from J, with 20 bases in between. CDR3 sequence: CASSDPRGSGDEQYF. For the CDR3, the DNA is TGTGCCAGCAGCGATCCCCGCGGTTCGGGGGACGAGCAGTACTTC. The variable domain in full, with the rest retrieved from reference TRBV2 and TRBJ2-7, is EPEVTQTPSHQVTQMGQEVILRCVPISNHLYFYWYRQILGQKVEFLVSFYNNEISEKSEIFDDQFSVERPDGSNFTLKIRSTKLEDSAMYFCASSDPRGSGDEQYFGPGTRLTVT.

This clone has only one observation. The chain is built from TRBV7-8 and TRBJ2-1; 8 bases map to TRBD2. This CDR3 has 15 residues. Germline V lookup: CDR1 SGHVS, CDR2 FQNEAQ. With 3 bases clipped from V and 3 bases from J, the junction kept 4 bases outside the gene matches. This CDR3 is CASSFTGTSYNEQFF. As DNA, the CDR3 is TGTGCCAGCAGCTTTACCGGGACTAGCTACAATGAGCAGTTCTTC.

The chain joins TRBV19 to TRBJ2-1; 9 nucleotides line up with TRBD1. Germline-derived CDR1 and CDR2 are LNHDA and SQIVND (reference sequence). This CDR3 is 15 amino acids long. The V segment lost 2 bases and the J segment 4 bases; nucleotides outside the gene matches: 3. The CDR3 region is CASSIRGTGYNEQFF. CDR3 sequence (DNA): TGTGCCAGTAGTATACGAGGGACAGGGTACAATGAGCAGTTCTTC.

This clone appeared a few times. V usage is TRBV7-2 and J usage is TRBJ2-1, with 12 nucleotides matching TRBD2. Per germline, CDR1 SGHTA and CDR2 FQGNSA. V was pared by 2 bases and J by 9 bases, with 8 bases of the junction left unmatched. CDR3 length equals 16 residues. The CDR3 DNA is TGTGCCAGCAGCTTAAGATCTAGCGGGAGGGCCGCTGAGCAGTTCTTC. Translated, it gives CASSLRSSGRAAEQFF.

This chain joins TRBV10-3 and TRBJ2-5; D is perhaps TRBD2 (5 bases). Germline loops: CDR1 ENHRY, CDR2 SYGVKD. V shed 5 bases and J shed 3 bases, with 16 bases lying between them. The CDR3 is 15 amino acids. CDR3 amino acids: CAISLGVVDEETQYF. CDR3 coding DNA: TGTGCCATCAGTCTCGGGGTAGTGGACGAAGAGACCCAGTACTTC.

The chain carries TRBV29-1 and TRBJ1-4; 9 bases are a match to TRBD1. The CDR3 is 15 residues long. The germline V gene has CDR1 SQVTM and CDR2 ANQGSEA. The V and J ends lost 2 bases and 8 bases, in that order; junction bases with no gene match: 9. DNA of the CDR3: TGCAGCGTTGAATCGTGGGGACAGGGAGGGGAAAAACTGTTTTTT. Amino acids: CSVESWGQGGEKLFF. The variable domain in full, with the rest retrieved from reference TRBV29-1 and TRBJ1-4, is SAVISQKPSRDICQRGTSLTIQCQVDSQVTMMFWYRQQPGQSLTLIATANQGSEATYESGFVIDKFPISRPNLTFSTLTVSNMSPEDSSIYLCSVESWGQGGEKLFFGSGTQLSVL.

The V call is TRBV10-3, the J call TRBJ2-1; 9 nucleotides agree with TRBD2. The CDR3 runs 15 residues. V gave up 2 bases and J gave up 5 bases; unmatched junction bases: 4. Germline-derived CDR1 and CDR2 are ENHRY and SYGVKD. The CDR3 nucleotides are TGTGCCATCAGTGAGCTAGCGGGGCTAAACAATGAGCAGTTCTTC. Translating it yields CAISELAGLNNEQFF.